The next 23 T cell receptor beta chains were all read from a single sample in a study of PD-L1 blockade in urothelial cancer. The assay was immunoSEQ multiplex PCR, and TCRdb's table has in-frame clones only and misses some. The sample holds 50,000 to 65,000 clones, around 84% seen once. Sequenced here: PBMCs, sampled around atezolizumab (anti-PD-L1) treatment. The receptors shown here come from a man aged 45-60 years with urothelial cancer.

V and J are TRBV18 and TRBJ2-1; TRBD2 matches 12 bases. This CDR3 contains 15 residues. The germline V gene encodes CDR1 KGHSH and CDR2 LQKENI. V trimming: 6 bases; J trimming: 4 bases; junction bases outside the gene matches: 4. In DNA form, the CDR3 reads TGTGCCAGCTCCGGACTAGCGGGAACTTACAATGAGCAGTTCTTC. Amino acids: CASSGLAGTYNEQFF. The full variable domain, rest sourced from reference TRBV18 and TRBJ2-1, is NAGVMQNPRHLVRRRGQEARLRCSPMKGHSHVYWYRQLPEEGLKFMVYLQKENIIDESGMPKERFSAEFPKEGPSILRIQQVVRGDSAAYFCASSGLAGTYNEQFFGPGTRLTVL.

The chain couples TRBV7-9 to TRBJ1-2; D ambiguous. Germline V gene lookup returns CDR1 SEHNR and CDR2 FQNEAQ (reference sequence). Trimming stripped 0 bases from V and 8 bases from J, with 10 bases between. The CDR3 contains 13 residues. The CDR3 is CASSLARGEGYTF. CDR3 nucleotide sequence: TGTGCCAGCAGCTTAGCGCGGGGAGAGGGCTACACCTTC.

J is TRBJ1-1 and V is TRBV7-9; 9 bases align to TRBD1. This CDR3 is 15 amino acids long. V trimming: 5 bases; J trimming: 2 bases; junction bases outside the gene matches: 6. Germline CDR1 and CDR2: SEHNR and FQNEAQ (reference sequence). The CDR3 loop is CASSGRQGVNTEAFF. CDR3 DNA: TGTGCCAGCAGCGGACGACAGGGGGTAAACACTGAAGCTTTCTTT.

The CDR3 sequence is CASSSAGTGSNQEFF. The CDR3 region has the DNA TGTGCCAGCAGTTCGGCCGGGACAGGGTCGAATCAAGAGTTCTTC. This chain links TRBV27 with TRBJ2-1; TRBD1 matches 9 bases. Unmatched junction bases numbered 15, after V lost 4 bases and J lost 14 bases. CDR1 is MNHEY and CDR2 is SMNVEV in the germline V gene (reference sequence). CDR3 length: 15 residues.

The chain carries TRBV18 and TRBJ2-3; 7 positions match TRBD1. V lost 6 bases and J lost 1; bases outside the gene matches: 10. Germline V lookup: CDR1 KGHSH, CDR2 LQKENI. This CDR3 is built from 16 residues. The CDR3 nucleotides are TGTGCCAGCTCCCCCCGTTTTCAGGGGGGCACAGATACGCAGTATTTT. The encoded protein is CASSPRFQGGTDTQYF.

The genes are TRBV28 and TRBJ2-3, with no clear D. The ends were cut back, 3 bases at V and 2 bases at J, with 9 bases in the middle. The V gene's germline CDR1 is MDHEN and CDR2 SYDVKM. The CDR3 contains 14 residues. Here the CDR3 reads CASSLGTNTDTQYF. In DNA, the CDR3 is TGTGCCAGCAGTTTGGGCACCAACACAGATACGCAGTATTTT.

The chain links TRBV29-1 to TRBJ1-5; unclear D gene. Germline V gene lookup returns CDR1 SQVTM and CDR2 ANQGSEA. Trimming left V 4 bases short and J 4 bases short, with 8 bases between. The CDR3 consists of 12 residues. The CDR3: CSVVTGNQPQHF. DNA for the CDR3: TGCAGCGTTGTCACGGGGAATCAGCCCCAGCATTTT.

The chain carries TRBV5-4 and TRBJ2-1; unclear D gene. The length of the CDR3 is 15 residues. CDR1 and CDR2 (germline): SGHNT, YYREEE (reference sequence). V shed 6 bases and J shed 0 bases, with 13 bases lying between them. In DNA, the CDR3 is TGTGCCAGCAACCCGGGTACGACCTCCTACAATGAGCAGTTCTTC. As protein: CASNPGTTSYNEQFF. Full variable domain (rest looked up from reference TRBV5-4 and TRBJ2-1): ETGVTQSPTHLIKTRGQQVTLRCSSQSGHNTVSWYQQALGQGPQFIFQYYREEENGRGNFPPRFSGLQFPNYSSELNVNALELDDSALYLCASNPGTTSYNEQFFGPGTRLTVL.

The gene calls are TRBV28 and TRBJ2-3; 11 bases fit TRBD2. Germline V gene data show CDR1 as MDHEN and CDR2 as SYDVKM. The trim removed 5 bases at V and 1 base at J, leaving 5 bases unmatched. The CDR3 covers 16 residues. CDR3 region: CASSILGLAGTDTQYF. CDR3 DNA sequence: TGTGCCAGCAGTATCCTGGGACTAGCGGGCACAGATACGCAGTATTTT.

The gene calls are TRBV2 and TRBJ1-2, with 7 bases aligning to TRBD1. The germline V gene has CDR1 SNHLY and CDR2 FYNNEI. The CDR3 extends over 13 amino acids. J lost 8 bases, V lost 7 bases, and 10 bases had no gene match. The CDR3 coding sequence is TGTGCCAGCACTCAGACAGGGACGGGGGGCTACACCTTC. It codes for CASTQTGTGGYTF.

The chain couples TRBV27 to TRBJ2-1; the match to TRBD2 covers 10 bases. The CDR3 sequence is 14 residues long. Losses at the gene ends were 8 bases for V and 14 bases for J; bases not matched to a gene: 15. Per germline, CDR1 MNHEY and CDR2 SMNVEV (reference sequence). CDR3 in amino acids: CASSRGASGRHEFF. The CDR3 DNA reads TGTGCCAGCTCCCGCGGGGCTAGCGGGAGACATGAGTTCTTC.

The rearrangement uses TRBV2 and TRBJ1-5; the match to TRBD1 covers 9 bases. With 7 bases clipped from V and 0 bases from J, the junction kept 7 bases outside the gene matches. Germline loops: CDR1 SNHLY, CDR2 FYNNEI. The CDR3 contains 16 residues. In DNA form, the CDR3 reads TGTGCCAGCACCGGGACAGGGTCTTATAGCAATCAGCCCCAGCATTTT. This gives the protein CASTGTGSYSNQPQHF.

V and J are TRBV13 and TRBJ1-2, with no clear D. Germline CDR1 reads PRHDT; CDR2 reads FYEKMQ (reference sequence). Trimming cost V 2 bases and J 2 bases, with 9 bases left between them. This CDR3 is built from 14 residues. CDR3: CASSLMAENYGYTF. The CDR3 DNA follows: TGTGCCAGCAGCTTAATGGCGGAAAACTATGGCTACACCTTC.

The chain recombines TRBV9 with TRBJ2-6, with D unclear. Looked up from germline, CDR1 is SGDLS and CDR2 is YYNGEE. The CDR3 contains 14 residues. V shed 1 base and J shed 2 bases, with 4 bases lying between them. Here the CDR3 DNA reads TGTGCCAGCAGCGTACGGGCTGGGGCCAACGTCCTGACTTTC. Its translation: CASSVRAGANVLTF.

The chain has TRBV5-1 and TRBJ2-5; 10 bases are a match to TRBD1. CDR3 length: 16 amino acids. V lost 4 bases to trimming and J lost 5 bases; unmatched junction nucleotides: 11. Germline V gene lookup returns CDR1 SGHRS and CDR2 YFSETQ. The CDR3 nucleotides are TGCGCCAGCAGCACCCTACCGGGACAGGGGAAGGAGACCCAGTACTTC. Protein: CASSTLPGQGKETQYF.

The chain couples TRBV28 to TRBJ1-2, with D possibly matching TRBD1 (6 bases). CDR1 and CDR2 from the germline V gene are MDHEN and SYDVKM. This CDR3 is 13 amino acids long. The V end lost 2 bases, the J end lost 8 bases, and 12 bases lay between the germline ends. The CDR3 DNA is TGTGCCAGCAGTTTAGTGCAGGGGCTCGGCTACACCTTC. Translation gives CASSLVQGLGYTF.

There are a few counts of this clone. The chain carries TRBV5-1 and TRBJ2-2; the D gene is possibly TRBD1 (5 bases). The V end was cut by 4 bases, the J end by 4 bases, with 11 bases between. Germline values: CDR1 SGHRS, CDR2 YFSETQ. CDR3 length: 14 amino acids. CDR3 coding DNA: TGCGCCAGCAGCCTGGGTGGGGCCACCGGGGAGCTGTTTTTT. Amino acid sequence: CASSLGGATGELFF.

The chain recombines TRBV7-2 with TRBJ1-4; 7 positions match TRBD1. Germline CDR1 is SGHTA and CDR2 is FQGNSA. The CDR3 sequence is 14 residues long. The J segment lost 8 bases and the V segment lost 1 base, leaving 4 bases of the junction unmatched. This CDR3 is CASSLGQGGEKLFF. The CDR3 DNA is TGTGCCAGCAGCTTAGGACAGGGTGGGGAAAAACTGTTTTTT.

This sequence joins TRBV7-9 and TRBJ1-2; 7 positions match TRBD1. V was pared by 1 base and J by 5 bases, with 4 bases of the junction left unmatched. Germline V gene data show CDR1 as SEHNR and CDR2 as FQNEAQ (reference sequence). The CDR3 runs 14 residues. CDR3 nucleotides: TGTGCCAGCAGCTTAGAACACAGGGGTTATGGCTACACCTTC. This sequence encodes CASSLEHRGYGYTF.

CDR3 in DNA: TGTGCCTGGAGTGTACGCGCAGGACTAGCGGGAAAGGTTAGGCAGTTCTTC. This sequence encodes CAWSVRAGLAGKVRQFF. This sequence joins TRBV30 and TRBJ2-1; 12 positions match TRBD2. This CDR3 is built from 17 residues. The germline V gene encodes CDR1 GTSNPN and CDR2 SVGIG (reference sequence). V lost 0 bases, J lost 12 bases, and 15 bases stayed unmatched.

V is TRBV2 and J is TRBJ1-5; D not resolved. Between the trimmed V and J ends, which lost 5 bases and 0 bases, there was a span of 2 bases. The CDR3 is 12 residues long. CDR1 and CDR2 from the germline V gene are SNHLY and FYNNEI. The chain's CDR3 is CASSYSNQPQHF. The CDR3 DNA is TGTGCCAGCAGTTATAGCAATCAGCCCCAGCATTTT.

V usage is TRBV18 and J usage is TRBJ1-6; unclear D gene. This CDR3 is built from 16 residues. The V end was cut by 3 bases, the J end by 0 bases, with 9 bases between. Germline V gives CDR1 KGHSH, CDR2 LQKENI. The CDR3 spells CASSPLGSSYNSPLHF. CDR3 DNA sequence: TGTGCCAGCTCACCTCTTGGCAGCTCCTATAATTCACCCCTCCACTTT.

This clone appeared a single time. The chain joins TRBV28 to TRBJ1-5; D ambiguous. There are 11 residues in the CDR3. Trimming removed 5 bases from V and 7 bases from J, with 6 bases in between. Germline V gene lookup returns CDR1 MDHEN and CDR2 SYDVKM. CDR3 amino acids: CASSARQPQHF. The CDR3 DNA reads TGTGCCAGCAGTGCCAGGCAGCCCCAGCATTTT.